The rows below give T cell receptor beta chains drawn from one sample of a study of CD8 T cells in ankylosing spondylitis. One entry per CDR3 protein results from TCRdb running MiXCR on the 5' RACE reads. The sample holds some 70,000 distinct CDR3 sequences, about 5.7% seen once. The sequencing input was blood, either unsorted or a sorted T cell fraction (not recorded which). Receptor source: a male donor with ankylosing spondylitis or in good health (not recorded which). Both conserved end residues are part of each CDR3. Fields, in order: D gene, V gene, J gene, CDR3 protein. The D gene is left open where the match is weak.

D gene: TRBD2; V gene: TRBV15; J gene: TRBJ2-1; CDR3 protein: CATSSTGTRGVDEQFF
D gene: TRBD2; V gene: TRBV9; J gene: TRBJ2-3; CDR3 protein: CASSFVGLAGRGDTQYF
D gene: NA; V gene: TRBV20-1; J gene: TRBJ2-1; CDR3 protein: CSAHDLSSYNEQFF
D gene: NA; V gene: TRBV28; J gene: TRBJ1-5; CDR3 protein: CASSIPPRPQHF
D gene: TRBD2; V gene: TRBV5-1; J gene: TRBJ2-2; CDR3 protein: CASSPGLAGRGELFF
D gene: TRBD1; V gene: TRBV2; J gene: TRBJ2-7; CDR3 protein: CASVGTGHYEQYF
D gene: NA; V gene: TRBV18; J gene: TRBJ2-7; CDR3 protein: CASSPPSVLYEQYF
D gene: TRBD1; V gene: TRBV7-3; J gene: TRBJ2-6; CDR3 protein: CASSSGQGTNVLTF
D gene: TRBD1; V gene: TRBV28; J gene: TRBJ2-7; CDR3 protein: CASSFRDRSFYEQYF
D gene: NA; V gene: TRBV28; J gene: TRBJ2-7; CDR3 protein: CASSTSRGYEQYF
D gene: TRBD1; V gene: TRBV12-3/TRBV12-4; J gene: TRBJ2-7; CDR3 protein: CASSPEGQGDYEQYF
D gene: TRBD2; V gene: TRBV12-3/TRBV12-4; J gene: TRBJ2-1; CDR3 protein: CASNRGENSGYEQFF
D gene: TRBD1; V gene: TRBV2; J gene: TRBJ1-5; CDR3 protein: CASRGQGMHQPQHF
D gene: TRBD1; V gene: TRBV10-3; J gene: TRBJ2-7; CDR3 protein: CAISQSPGQGVSSSCEQYF
D gene: TRBD1; V gene: TRBV10-3; J gene: TRBJ2-5; CDR3 protein: CASRTGVETQYF
D gene: NA; V gene: TRBV20-1; J gene: TRBJ2-5; CDR3 protein: CSARDRSLWNQGASTQYF